This passage covers 12 T cell receptor beta chains from one sample sequenced in a study of cytomegalovirus exposure and HLA in healthy donors. PCR was performed using 60 Vbeta and 13 Jbeta primers. Some clones are missing from TCRdb's copy, which holds only in-frame ones; the method was immunoSEQ multiplex PCR. Among around 160,000 clones listed, roughly 65% were seen once. Sequenced: PBMCs. The source of these receptors is a young man in good health and CMV-seropositive.

The chain carries TRBV25-1 and TRBJ2-5; 15 bases align to TRBD2. Germline V gene sequence: CDR1 MGHDK, CDR2 SYGVNS. The V segment lost 6 bases and the J segment 7 bases; nucleotides outside the gene matches: 6. The CDR3 length is 15 residues. The CDR3 sequence: CASSGLAGGKGTQYF. CDR3 DNA: TGTGCCAGCAGCGGACTAGCGGGGGGGAAGGGGACCCAGTACTTC.

The chain joins TRBV21-1 to TRBJ2-1; the tabulated D call, TRBD2, remains unverified against the DNA. TRBV21-1 is a recognized pseudogene. This CDR3 has 14 residues. The CDR3 DNA reads as TGTGCCAGCAGCAAAGACCGGGGGACCCGTGAGCAGTTCTTC. Its translation: CASSKDRGTREQFF.

The chain employs TRBV6-1 and TRBJ1-5, with TRBD1 identical over 7 bases. Germline CDR1 and CDR2: MNHNS and SASEGT. V gave up 5 bases and J gave up 12 bases; unmatched junction bases: 7. The CDR3 runs 12 residues. The CDR3 region has the DNA TGTGCCAGCAGTTTGATGGGGACAGACCAGCATTTT. This codes for CASSLMGTDQHF.

The genes are TRBV9 and TRBJ1-1; 10 bases align to TRBD1. CDR3 size: 14 residues. V lost 4 bases, J lost 5 bases, and 5 bases stayed unmatched. Germline CDR1 is SGDLS and CDR2 is YYNGEE. In DNA, the CDR3 is TGTGCCAGCAGCAGACAGGGGGCCGGGACTGAAGCTTTCTTT. The encoded protein is CASSRQGAGTEAFF.

This clone showed up just a few times. The chain recombines TRBV6-4 with TRBJ2-7; TRBD1 agrees at 11 bases. This CDR3 region has 15 residues. With V trimmed by 6 bases and J by 4 bases, 8 bases remained unmatched. Germline CDR1 MRHNA, CDR2 SNTAGT. The DNA for the CDR3 is TGTGCCAGCAGCCTAGGGACAGGGGGTCGGTACGAGCAGTACGTC. Protein sequence: CASSLGTGGRYEQYV.

This chain connects TRBV27 to TRBJ1-5; the D gene is possibly TRBD1 (5 bases). The CDR3 spans 14 residues. The V and J ends lost 5 bases and 8 bases respectively, with 16 bases between them. The V gene's germline CDR1 is MNHEY and CDR2 SMNVEV (reference sequence). The CDR3 sequence is CASSTTGLGEPQHF. Here the CDR3 DNA reads TGTGCCAGCAGTACAACAGGTTTAGGGGAGCCCCAGCATTTT.

The rearrangement links TRBV5-1 to TRBJ2-3, with 8 bases matching TRBD2. The CDR3 runs to 16 residues. Germline lookup yields CDR1 SGHRS and CDR2 YFSETQ. The V segment lost 0 bases and the J segment 5 bases; nucleotides outside the gene matches: 8. In DNA, the CDR3 is TGCGCCAGCAGCTTGGAGACGGGGGGGCCAGTAGATACGCAGTATTTT. This encodes CASSLETGGPVDTQYF.

The chain joins TRBV6-5 to TRBJ1-1, with D perhaps TRBD1 (5 bases). The CDR3 spans 14 residues. Trimming removed 2 bases at V and 1 base at J, with 8 bases between. Germline V gives CDR1 MNHEY, CDR2 SVGAGI. This chain's CDR3 is CASSYLQGNTEAFF. CDR3 in DNA: TGTGCCAGCAGTTACCTCCAGGGGAACACTGAAGCTTTCTTT.

The chain employs TRBV27 and TRBJ1-2, with D maybe TRBD1 (5 bases). This CDR3 has 15 amino acids. Germline loops: CDR1 MNHEY, CDR2 SMNVEV (reference sequence). Deletions cut 0 bases from V and 2 bases from J, with 10 bases between. The CDR3 DNA follows: TGTGCCAGCAGTTTATCGGGGGGAGAAAACTATGGCTACACCTTC. It yields the protein CASSLSGGENYGYTF.

This chain links TRBV5-1 with TRBJ1-2; D not resolved. V gave up 5 bases and J gave up 0 bases, with 5 bases separating them. Germline V lookup: CDR1 SGHRS, CDR2 YFSETQ. CDR3 length: 12 amino acids. This CDR3 is CASRGANYGYTF. CDR3 bases: TGCGCCAGCAGGGGAGCTAACTATGGCTACACCTTC. Together with reference TRBV5-1 and TRBJ1-2, the CDR3 gives the full variable domain: KAGVTQTPRYLIKTRGQQVTLSCSPISGHRSVSWYQQTPGQGLQFLFEYFSETQRNKGNFPGRFSGRQFSNSRSEMNVSTLELGDSALYLCASRGANYGYTFGSGTRLTVV.

This clone has only a few counts. J is TRBJ2-7 and V is TRBV2, with 11 bases fitting TRBD2. Germline CDR1 and CDR2: SNHLY and FYNNEI. There are 18 residues in the CDR3. J lost 0 bases, V lost 4 bases, and 11 bases had no gene match. The CDR3 coding sequence is TGTGCCAGCAGTGGGGGCCAGGTAGCGGGGGGGAGCTCCTACGAGCAGTACGTC. This gives the protein CASSGGQVAGGSSYEQYV.

With respect to this clone: Additional DNA sequences in this sample encode the identical CDR3. V and J are TRBV27 and TRBJ2-3; 9 bases fit TRBD2. The CDR3 runs 14 residues. The V segment lost 6 bases and the J segment 0 bases; nucleotides outside the gene matches: 1. Germline CDR1 and CDR2: MNHEY and SMNVEV (reference sequence). CDR3 sequence (DNA): TGTGCCAGCAGGGGACTAGCCAGCACAGATACGCAGTATTTT. Its translation is CASRGLASTDTQYF.